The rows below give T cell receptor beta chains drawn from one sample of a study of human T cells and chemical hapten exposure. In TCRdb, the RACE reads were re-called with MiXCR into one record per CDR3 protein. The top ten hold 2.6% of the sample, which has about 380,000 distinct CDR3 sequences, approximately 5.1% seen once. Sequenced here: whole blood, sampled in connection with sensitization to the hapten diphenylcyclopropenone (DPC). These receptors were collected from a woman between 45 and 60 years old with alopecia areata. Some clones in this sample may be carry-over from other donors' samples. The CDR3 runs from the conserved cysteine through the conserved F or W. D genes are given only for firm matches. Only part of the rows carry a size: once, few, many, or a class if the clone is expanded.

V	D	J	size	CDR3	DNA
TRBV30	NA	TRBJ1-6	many	CAWDGSPGEALHF	TGTGCCTGGGACGGATCTCCGGGGGAGGCCCTCCACTTT
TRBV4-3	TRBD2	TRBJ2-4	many	CASSQVLIAGGRANIQYF	TGCGCCAGCAGCCAAGTCTTGATTGCGGGAGGGCGAGCAAACATTCAGTACTTC
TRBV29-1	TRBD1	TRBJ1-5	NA	CSVMTGNQPQHF	TGCAGCGTTATGACAGGGAATCAGCCCCAGCATTTT
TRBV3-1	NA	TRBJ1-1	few	CASSQRAGEAFF	TGTGCCAGCAGCCAAAGGGCCGGTGAAGCTTTCTTT
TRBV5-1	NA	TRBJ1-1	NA	CASSSLQGNTEAFF	TGCGCCAGCAGCTCCCTACAGGGGAACACTGAAGCTTTCTTT
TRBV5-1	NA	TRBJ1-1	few	CASARDPGNTEAFF	TGCGCCAGTGCCCGGGATCCTGGGAACACTGAAGCTTTCTTT
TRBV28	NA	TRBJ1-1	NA	CASSHPTTRGFF	TGTGCCAGCAGCCACCCGACTACGCGGGGTTTCTTT
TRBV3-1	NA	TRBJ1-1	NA	CASSHLGNTEAFF	TGTGCCAGCAGCCATCTGGGGAACACTGAAGCTTTCTTT
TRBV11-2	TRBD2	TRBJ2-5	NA	CASSLGLAAKTQYF	TGTGCCAGCAGCCTGGGACTAGCGGCAAAGACCCAGTACTTC
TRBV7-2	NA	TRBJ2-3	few	CASRGGTGTQYF	TGTGCCAGCAGGGGGGGCACAGGTACGCAGTATTTT
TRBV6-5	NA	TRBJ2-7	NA	CASRGAPAYEQYF	TGTGCCAGCAGGGGGGCCCCAGCCTACGAGCAGTACTTC
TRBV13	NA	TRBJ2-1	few	CASTTSGVARRGNEQFF	TGTGCCAGCACCACATCAGGGGTGGCAAGGAGGGGCAATGAGCAGTTCTTC
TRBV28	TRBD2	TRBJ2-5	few	CASTSGSAPPQETQYF	TGTGCCAGCACTAGCGGGAGCGCCCCCCCACAAGAGACCCAGTACTTC
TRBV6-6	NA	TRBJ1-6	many	CASSYSGGAYNSPLHF	TGTGCCAGCAGTTATTCGGGGGGCGCGTATAATTCACCCCTCCACTTT
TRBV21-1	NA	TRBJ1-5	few	CASSKRGTDYSNQPQHF	TGTGCCAGCAGCAAAAGGGGGACAGATTATAGCAATCAGCCCCAGCATTTT
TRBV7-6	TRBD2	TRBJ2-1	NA	CASSPGTSGPREQFF	TGTGCCAGCAGCCCCGGGACTAGCGGACCTCGTGAGCAGTTCTTC
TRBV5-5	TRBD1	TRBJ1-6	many	CASSPDRSSYNSPLHF	TGTGCCAGCAGCCCGGACAGGAGCTCCTATAATTCACCCCTCCACTTT
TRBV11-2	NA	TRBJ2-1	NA	CASRSPGRPYNEQFF	TGTGCCAGCAGATCCCCGGGGCGACCTTACAATGAGCAGTTCTTC
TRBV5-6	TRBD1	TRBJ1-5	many	CASSSGTGVQPQHF	TGTGCCAGCAGCTCCGGGACAGGGGTTCAGCCCCAGCATTTT
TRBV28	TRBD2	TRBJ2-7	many	CASSFAGRADEQYF	TGTGCCAGCAGTTTCGCAGGGAGGGCGGACGAGCAGTACTTC
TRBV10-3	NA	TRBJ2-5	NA	CAIMRAGQETQYF	TGTGCCATCATGAGGGCAGGCCAAGAGACCCAGTACTTC
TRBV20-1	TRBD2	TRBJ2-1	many	CSARTSSEQFF	TGCAGTGCGCGGACTAGTTCGGAGCAGTTCTTC
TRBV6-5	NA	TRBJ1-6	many	CASRPMVGSSPLHF	TGTGCCAGCAGACCAATGGTGGGGAGCTCACCCCTCCACTTT
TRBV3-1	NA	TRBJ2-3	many	CASSQDMWGTTDTQYF	TGTGCCAGCAGCCAAGATATGTGGGGAACCACAGATACGCAGTATTTT
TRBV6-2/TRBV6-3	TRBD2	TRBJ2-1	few	CASNRLAGDYNEQFF	TGTGCCAGCAACCGACTAGCGGGGGATTACAATGAGCAGTTCTTC
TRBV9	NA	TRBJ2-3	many	CASSGSGYTDTQYF	TGTGCCAGCAGCGGATCAGGGTACACAGATACGCAGTATTTT
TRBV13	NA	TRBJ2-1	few	CASSLGRVPNEQFF	TGTGCCAGCAGCTTAGGAAGGGTACCCAATGAGCAGTTCTTC
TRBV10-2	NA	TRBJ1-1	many	CASRGGGNLNTEAFF	TGCGCCAGCAGAGGAGGTGGGAATTTGAACACTGAAGCTTTCTTT